This T cell receptor beta chain derives from a study of CD8 T cells in ankylosing spondylitis. The study's findings and limits: Researchers report that disease-linked clones proved CD8+ and relatively rare in peripheral blood. The study identified a TCR beta motif of roughly eight highly homologous variants that appeared characteristic of ankylosing spondylitis blood. Prior work had noted some motif variants in reactive arthritis blood and synovial fluid. Enrichment of disease-linked clones was reportedly significant in matched ankylosing spondylitis synovial fluid.

Using quantitative 5'-RACE with molecular barcodes, the authors made TCR beta libraries. One entry per CDR3 protein results from TCRdb running MiXCR on the 5' RACE reads. Among 200,000 to 250,000 distinct CDR3 sequences listed, approximately 7.3% were seen once. Germline CDR1 reads SGHDN; CDR2 reads FVKESK. V was trimmed by 5 bases and J by 3 bases, leaving 7 bases between them. This CDR3 spans 13 amino acids. This clonotype was detected many times. Its antigen is not identified. This sequence was found in a male donor with ankylosing spondylitis. This chain uses TRBV14 with TRBJ2-2; no firm D call. The specimen sequenced was blood, either unsorted or a sorted T cell fraction (not recorded which). In DNA form, the CDR3 reads TGTGCCAGCAGCTTCGTCCACACCGGGGAGCTGTTTTTT. Translation gives CASSFVHTGELFF.